This T cell receptor (beta chain) comes out of a study of early T cells in non-severe SARS-CoV-2 infection. Overall study: Sequencing was performed on bulk RNA from unsorted whole blood, leaving chains unpaired.

Unique molecular identifiers were affixed to single, distinct cDNA molecules. Using its own MiXCR run on the 5' RACE reads, TCRdb lists one record per CDR3 protein. The sample contains under 70,000 distinct CDR3 sequences, roughly 13% of which appear only once. The ends were cut back, 0 bases at V and 6 bases at J, with 16 bases in the middle. The CDR3 contains 15 residues. CDR1 SGHRS and CDR2 YFSETQ come from the germline V gene. Findings and caveats of the study: Lookups in VDJdb leaned toward anti-spike CD8 responses and missed private and CD4 specificities.

In the case of this clonotype: Its matching antigen is unknown.

Material: whole blood. The sequence was collected from an adult who was a healthcare worker with PCR-confirmed SARS-CoV-2 infection or an uninfected control (not recorded which). The chain carries TRBV5-1 and TRBJ2-7; possibly TRBD2 for D (6 bases). CDR3 protein: CASSLVLREGSEQYF. In DNA form, the CDR3 reads TGCGCCAGCAGCTTGGTTCTGCGGGAAGGATCCGAGCAGTACTTC.